This record looks at one T cell receptor (beta chain) sequence and its context. The entry originates in a study of blood T cell repertoires in COVID-19. Whole-study context: Specimens from acute and convalescent COVID-19 originated in the United States, Italy and Spain.

Looked up from germline, CDR1 is SNHLY and CDR2 is FYNNEI. The CDR3 has 13 amino acids. The germline V and J ends were trimmed by 2 bases and 5 bases, with 9 bases remaining between them. Per the authors' pipeline: Nucleated cell counts were estimated from reference gene primer amplification. Using immunoSEQ multiplex PCR, the repertoire was profiled, and TCRdb retains in-frame clones only, with some absent. The V and J calls and clone size come from that table; D and trimming were worked out from the DNA. Of about 170,000 clones in the sample, approximately 80% were seen once. One Seattle source followed patients from active infection through their disease course.

The sequenced material came from peripheral blood. This clonotype was obtained from an elderly woman with COVID-19, enrolled during active disease. V and J are TRBV2 and TRBJ2-5; D ambiguous. The CDR3, as DNA: TGTGCCAGCAGTGAATTTTTTGGCGAGACCCAGTACTTC. Protein sequence: CASSEFFGETQYF.